This T cell receptor beta chain was documented in a study of blood T cell repertoires in COVID-19. Background on the study: There were acute and convalescent COVID-19 samples, and they came from the United States, Italy and Spain. T cells, B-cell-depleted T cells, or PBMCs supplied cDNA or gDNA.

How the authors handled the data: By means of reference gene primer amplification, nucleated cell counts were estimated. Sequencing used immunoSEQ multiplex PCR; TCRdb keeps in-frame clones, though not all of them. V and J calls and clone size are given by that table; D and trimming were obtained from the DNA. The sample records about 280,000 clones, about 88% being singletons. It was during active infection that Seattle patients were enrolled and then longitudinally followed. Trimming cost V 7 bases and J 3 bases; bases outside gene matches: 4. Germline V gene sequence: CDR1 SNHLY, CDR2 FYNNEI. The CDR3 has 15 amino acids.

J is TRBJ2-1 and V is TRBV2, with 12 bases that match TRBD2. The receptor comes from an older woman with COVID-19, enrolled during active disease. Sequencing was carried out using peripheral blood. For the CDR3, the DNA is TGTGCCAGCATGAGACTAGCGGGGGACTACAATGAGCAGTTCTTC. It is translated as CASMRLAGDYNEQFF.